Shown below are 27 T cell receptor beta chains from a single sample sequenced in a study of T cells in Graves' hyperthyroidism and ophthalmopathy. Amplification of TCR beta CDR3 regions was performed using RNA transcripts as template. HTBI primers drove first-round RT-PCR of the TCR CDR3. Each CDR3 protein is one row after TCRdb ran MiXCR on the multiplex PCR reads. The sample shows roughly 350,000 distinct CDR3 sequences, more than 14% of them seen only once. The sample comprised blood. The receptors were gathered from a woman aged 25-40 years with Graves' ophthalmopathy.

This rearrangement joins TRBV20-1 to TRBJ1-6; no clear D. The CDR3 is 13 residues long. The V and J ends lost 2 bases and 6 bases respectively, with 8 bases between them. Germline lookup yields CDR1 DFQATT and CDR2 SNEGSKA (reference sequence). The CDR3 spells CSARSVGNSPLHF. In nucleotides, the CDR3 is TGCAGTGCTAGAAGTGTGGGTAATTCACCCCTCCACTTT.

The CDR3 DNA follows: TGTGCTAGTGGTTTGATGGCAGGAATGAACACTGAAGCTTTCTTT. It encodes CASGLMAGMNTEAFF. The V and J genes are TRBV12-5 and TRBJ1-1; D is unclear. CDR3 length: 15 amino acids. CDR1 and CDR2 (germline): LGHNT, FRNRAP. Trimming left V 2 bases short and J 0 bases short, with 10 bases between.

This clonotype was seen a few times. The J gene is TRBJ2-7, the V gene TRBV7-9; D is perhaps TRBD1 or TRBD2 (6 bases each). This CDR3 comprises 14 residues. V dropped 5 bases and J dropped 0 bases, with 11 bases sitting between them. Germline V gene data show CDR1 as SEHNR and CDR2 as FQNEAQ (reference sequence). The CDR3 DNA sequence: TGTGCCAGCAGCAAGGGGGGTAGCTCCTACGAGCAGTACTTC. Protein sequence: CASSKGGSSYEQYF.

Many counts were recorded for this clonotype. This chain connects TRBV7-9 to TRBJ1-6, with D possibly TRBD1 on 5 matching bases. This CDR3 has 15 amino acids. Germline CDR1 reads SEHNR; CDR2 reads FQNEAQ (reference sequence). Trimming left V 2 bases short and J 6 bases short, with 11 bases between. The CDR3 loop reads CASSLLRGFNSPLHF. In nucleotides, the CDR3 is TGTGCCAGCAGCTTACTCCGGGGCTTTAATTCACCCCTCCACTTT.

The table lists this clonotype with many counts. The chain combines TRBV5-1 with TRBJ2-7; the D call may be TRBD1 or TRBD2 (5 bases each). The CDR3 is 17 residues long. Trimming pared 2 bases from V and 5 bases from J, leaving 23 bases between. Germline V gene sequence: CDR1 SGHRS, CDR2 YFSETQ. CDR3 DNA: TGCGCCAGCAGCTTCACTCGTCCGGGGAACAGGCCCCACGAGCAGTACTTC. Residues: CASSFTRPGNRPHEQYF.

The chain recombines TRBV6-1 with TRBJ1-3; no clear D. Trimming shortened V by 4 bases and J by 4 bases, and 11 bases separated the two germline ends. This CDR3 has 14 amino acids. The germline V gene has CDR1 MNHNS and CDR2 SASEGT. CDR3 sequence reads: CASSADSTGNTIYF. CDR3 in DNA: TGTGCCAGCAGTGCAGATTCGACAGGAAACACCATATATTTT.

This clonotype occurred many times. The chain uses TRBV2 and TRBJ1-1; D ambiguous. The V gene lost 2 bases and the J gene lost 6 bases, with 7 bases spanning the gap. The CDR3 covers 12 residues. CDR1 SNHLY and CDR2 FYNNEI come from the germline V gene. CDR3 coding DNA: TGTGCCAGCAGTGAATATAGCTCTGAAGCTTTCTTT. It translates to CASSEYSSEAFF.

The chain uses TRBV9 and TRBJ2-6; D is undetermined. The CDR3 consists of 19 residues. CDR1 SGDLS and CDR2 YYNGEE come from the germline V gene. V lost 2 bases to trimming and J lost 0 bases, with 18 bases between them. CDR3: CASSVRTVINSSGANVLTF. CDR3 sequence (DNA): TGTGCCAGCAGCGTTAGGACCGTAATTAACAGCTCTGGGGCCAACGTCCTGACTTTC.

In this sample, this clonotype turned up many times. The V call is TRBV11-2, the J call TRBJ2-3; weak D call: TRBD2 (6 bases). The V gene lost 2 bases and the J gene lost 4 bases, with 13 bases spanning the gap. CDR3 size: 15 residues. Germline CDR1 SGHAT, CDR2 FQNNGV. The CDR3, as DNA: TGTGCCAGCAGCTTAAATTCTGGCGGGGCAGATACGCAGTATTTT. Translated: CASSLNSGGADTQYF.

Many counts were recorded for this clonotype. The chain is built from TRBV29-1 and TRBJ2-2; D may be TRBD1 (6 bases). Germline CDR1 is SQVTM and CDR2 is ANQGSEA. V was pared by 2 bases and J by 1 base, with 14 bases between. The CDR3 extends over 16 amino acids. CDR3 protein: CSVEYFVGQNTGELFF. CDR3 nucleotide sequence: TGCAGCGTTGAATATTTTGTGGGACAGAACACCGGGGAGCTGTTTTTT.

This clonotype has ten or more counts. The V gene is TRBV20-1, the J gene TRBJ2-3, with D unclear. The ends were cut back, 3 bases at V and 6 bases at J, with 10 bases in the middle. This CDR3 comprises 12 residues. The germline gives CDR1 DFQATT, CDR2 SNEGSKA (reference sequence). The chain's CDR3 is CSASDPSDTQYF. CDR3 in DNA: TGCAGTGCTAGTGACCCGTCTGATACGCAGTATTTT.

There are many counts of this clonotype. This chain's CDR3 is CSVVVRQLNNEQFF. CDR3 bases: TGCAGCGTTGTTGTCAGACAATTAAACAATGAGCAGTTCTTC. The chain carries TRBV29-1 and TRBJ2-1; D is unclear. The germline gives CDR1 SQVTM, CDR2 ANQGSEA. CDR3 length: 14 amino acids. Trimming pared 4 bases from V and 5 bases from J, leaving 15 bases between.

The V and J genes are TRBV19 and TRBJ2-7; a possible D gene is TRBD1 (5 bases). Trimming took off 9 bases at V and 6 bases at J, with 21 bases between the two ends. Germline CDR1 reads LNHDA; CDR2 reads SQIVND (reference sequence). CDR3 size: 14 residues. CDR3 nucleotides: TGTGCCAGCAACCAACAGGCAGGTGGTGGCGAGCAGTACTTC. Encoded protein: CASNQQAGGGEQYF.

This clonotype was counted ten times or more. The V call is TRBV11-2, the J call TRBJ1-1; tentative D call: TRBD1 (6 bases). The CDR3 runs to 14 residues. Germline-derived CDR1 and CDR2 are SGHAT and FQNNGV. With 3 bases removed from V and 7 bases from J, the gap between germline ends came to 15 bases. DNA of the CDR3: TGTGCCAGCAGCTTGGCAGGGGTTTCGGGTGAAGCTTTCTTT. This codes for CASSLAGVSGEAFF.

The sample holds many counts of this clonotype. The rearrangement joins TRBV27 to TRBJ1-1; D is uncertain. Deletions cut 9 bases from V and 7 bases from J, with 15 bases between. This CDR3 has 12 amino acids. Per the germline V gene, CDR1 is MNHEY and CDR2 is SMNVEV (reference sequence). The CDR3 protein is CASSKLNGEAFF. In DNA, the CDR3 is TGTGCCAGTTCGAAGTTGAACGGTGAAGCTTTCTTT.

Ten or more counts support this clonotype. DNA for the CDR3: TGCGCCAGCAGTGAGTATGTCAGGCCGAACACTGAAGCTTTCTTT. As protein: CASSEYVRPNTEAFF. The rearrangement links TRBV10-2 to TRBJ1-1; no clear D gene. V was clipped by 1 base and J by 1 base, with 10 bases between them. The CDR3 covers 15 residues. Looked up from germline, CDR1 is WSHSY and CDR2 is SAAADI.

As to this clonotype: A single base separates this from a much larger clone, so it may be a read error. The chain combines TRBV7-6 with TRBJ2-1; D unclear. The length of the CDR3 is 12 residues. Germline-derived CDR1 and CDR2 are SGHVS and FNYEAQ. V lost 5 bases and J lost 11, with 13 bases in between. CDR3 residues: CASSPVGPQQFF. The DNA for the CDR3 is TGTGCCAGCAGCCCAGTCGGGCCCCAGCAGTTCTTC.

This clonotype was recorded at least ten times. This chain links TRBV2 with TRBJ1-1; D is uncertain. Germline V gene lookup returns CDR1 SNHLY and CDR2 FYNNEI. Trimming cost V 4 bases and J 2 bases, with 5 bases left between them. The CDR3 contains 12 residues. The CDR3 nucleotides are TGTGCCAGCAGTGCGCCCAACACTGAAGCTTTCTTT. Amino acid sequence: CASSAPNTEAFF.

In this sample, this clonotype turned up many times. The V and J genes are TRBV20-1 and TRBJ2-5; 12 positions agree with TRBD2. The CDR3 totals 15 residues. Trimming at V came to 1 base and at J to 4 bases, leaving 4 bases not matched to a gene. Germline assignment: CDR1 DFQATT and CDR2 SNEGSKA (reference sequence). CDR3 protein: CSARGLAGGPETQYF. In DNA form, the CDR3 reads TGCAGTGCTAGAGGGCTAGCGGGGGGGCCAGAGACCCAGTACTTC.

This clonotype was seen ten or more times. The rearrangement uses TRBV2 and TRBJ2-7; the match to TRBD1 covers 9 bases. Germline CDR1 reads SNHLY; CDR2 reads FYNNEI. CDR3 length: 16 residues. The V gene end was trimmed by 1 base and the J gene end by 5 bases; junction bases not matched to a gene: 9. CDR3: CASSEVIRTGVDEQYF. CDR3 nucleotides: TGTGCCAGCAGTGAAGTGATTCGGACAGGGGTTGACGAGCAGTACTTC. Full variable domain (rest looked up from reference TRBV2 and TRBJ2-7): EPEVTQTPSHQVTQMGQEVILRCVPISNHLYFYWYRQILGQKVEFLVSFYNNEISEKSEIFDDQFSVERPDGSNFTLKIRSTKLEDSAMYFCASSEVIRTGVDEQYFGPGTRLTVT.

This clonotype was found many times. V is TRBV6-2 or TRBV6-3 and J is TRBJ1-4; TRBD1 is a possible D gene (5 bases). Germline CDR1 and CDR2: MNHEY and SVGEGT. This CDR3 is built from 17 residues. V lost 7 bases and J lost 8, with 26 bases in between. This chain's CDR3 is CASTESGTLNKKEKLFF. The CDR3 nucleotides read TGTGCCAGCACCGAATCCGGGACCTTAAACAAGAAGGAAAAACTGTTTTTT.

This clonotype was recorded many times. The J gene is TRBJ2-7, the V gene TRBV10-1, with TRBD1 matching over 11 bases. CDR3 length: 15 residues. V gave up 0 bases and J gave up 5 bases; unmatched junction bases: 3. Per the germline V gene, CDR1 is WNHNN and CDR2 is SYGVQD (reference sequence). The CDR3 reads CASSESGTGGHEQYF. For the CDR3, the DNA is TGCGCCAGCAGTGAGTCCGGGACAGGGGGTCACGAGCAGTACTTC.

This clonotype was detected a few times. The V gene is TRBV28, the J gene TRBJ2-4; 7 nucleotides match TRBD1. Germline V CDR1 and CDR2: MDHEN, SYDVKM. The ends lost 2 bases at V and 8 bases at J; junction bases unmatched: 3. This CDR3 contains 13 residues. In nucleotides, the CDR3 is TGTGCCAGCAGTTTAACAGGGGACGACATTCAGTACTTC. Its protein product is CASSLTGDDIQYF. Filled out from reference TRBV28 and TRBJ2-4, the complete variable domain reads DVKVTQSSRYLVKRTGEKVFLECVQDMDHENMFWYRQDPGLGLRLIYFSYDVKMKEKGDIPEGYSVSREKKERFSLILESASTNQTSMYLCASSLTGDDIQYFGAGTRLSVL.

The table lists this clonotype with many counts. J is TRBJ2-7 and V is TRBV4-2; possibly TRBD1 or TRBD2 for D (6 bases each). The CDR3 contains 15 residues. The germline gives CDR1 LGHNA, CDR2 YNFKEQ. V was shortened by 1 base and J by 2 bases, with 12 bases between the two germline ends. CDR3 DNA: TGTGCCAGCAGCCAAGCCTCGGGGGACACCTACGAGCAGTACTTC. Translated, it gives CASSQASGDTYEQYF.

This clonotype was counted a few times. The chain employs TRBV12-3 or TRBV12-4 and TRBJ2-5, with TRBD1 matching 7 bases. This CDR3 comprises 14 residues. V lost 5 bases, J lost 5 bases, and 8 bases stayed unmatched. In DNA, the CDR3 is TGTGCCAGCAGTCGTCCTAGCAGGGGGGAGACCCAGTACTTC. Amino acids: CASSRPSRGETQYF.

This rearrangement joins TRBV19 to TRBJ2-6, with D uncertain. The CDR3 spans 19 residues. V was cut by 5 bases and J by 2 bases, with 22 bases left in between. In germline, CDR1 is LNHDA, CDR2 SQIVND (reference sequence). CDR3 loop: CASSSPFRQTIAGANVLTF. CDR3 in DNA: TGTGCCAGTAGTTCCCCTTTCCGGCAGACGATTGCTGGGGCCAACGTCCTGACTTTC.

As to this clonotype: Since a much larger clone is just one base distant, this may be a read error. The CDR3 loop is CSAGLLAGLYEQYF. CDR3 bases: TGCAGTGCTGGACTGTTGGCGGGGCTCTACGAGCAGTACTTC. The chain employs TRBV20-1 and TRBJ2-7; TRBD2 is a possible D gene (6 bases). Trimming pared 5 bases from V and 3 bases from J, leaving 17 bases between. CDR3 length: 14 residues. From germline, CDR1 is DFQATT and CDR2 SNEGSKA (reference sequence).